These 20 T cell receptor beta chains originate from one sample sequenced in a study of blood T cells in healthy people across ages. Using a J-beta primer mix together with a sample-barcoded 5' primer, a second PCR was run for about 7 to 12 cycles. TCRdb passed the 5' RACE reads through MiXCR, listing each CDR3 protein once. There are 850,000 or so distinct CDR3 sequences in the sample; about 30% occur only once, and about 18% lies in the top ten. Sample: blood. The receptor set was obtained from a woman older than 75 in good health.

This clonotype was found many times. CDR3 protein: CASSYLDRPGLHYEQYF. CDR3 DNA sequence: TGTGCCAGCAGTTACCTGGACCGACCGGGACTCCACTACGAGCAGTACTTC. V and J are TRBV6-8 and TRBJ2-7; D is perhaps TRBD2 (6 bases). Germline CDR1 is MNHGY and CDR2 is SAAAGT. The CDR3 extends over 17 amino acids. V lost 2 bases and J 3 bases, leaving 20 bases between the germline ends.

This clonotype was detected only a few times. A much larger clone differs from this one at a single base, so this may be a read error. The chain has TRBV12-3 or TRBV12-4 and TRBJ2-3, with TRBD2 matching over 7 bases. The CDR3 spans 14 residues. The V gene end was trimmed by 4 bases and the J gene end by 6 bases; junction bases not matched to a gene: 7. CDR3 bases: TGTGCCAGCAGTTGGCAAGTGGGGGGGGATACGCAGTATTTT. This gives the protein CASSWQVGGDTQYF.

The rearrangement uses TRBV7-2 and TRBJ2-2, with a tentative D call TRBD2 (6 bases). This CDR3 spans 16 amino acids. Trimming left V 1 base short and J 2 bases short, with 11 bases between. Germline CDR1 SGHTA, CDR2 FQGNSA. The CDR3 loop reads CASSLDGRPNTGELFF. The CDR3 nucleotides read TGTGCCAGCAGCTTAGATGGGAGGCCTAACACCGGGGAGCTGTTTTTT.

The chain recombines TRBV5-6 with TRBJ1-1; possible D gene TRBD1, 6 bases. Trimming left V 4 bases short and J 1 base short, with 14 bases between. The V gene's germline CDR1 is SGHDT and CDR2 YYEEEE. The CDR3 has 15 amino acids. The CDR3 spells CASSVWGQQNTEAFF. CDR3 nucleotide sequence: TGTGCCAGCAGCGTTTGGGGGCAGCAGAACACTGAAGCTTTCTTT.

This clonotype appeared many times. In DNA form, the CDR3 reads TGTGCCATCAAAGGGGGACTAGCGTTCACAGATACGCAGTATTTT. Residues: CAIKGGLAFTDTQYF. The chain joins TRBV10-3 to TRBJ2-3, with 10 bases that match TRBD2. J was trimmed by 2 bases and V by 7 bases; bases with no gene match: 6. Germline CDR1 is ENHRY and CDR2 is SYGVKD. The CDR3 covers 15 residues.

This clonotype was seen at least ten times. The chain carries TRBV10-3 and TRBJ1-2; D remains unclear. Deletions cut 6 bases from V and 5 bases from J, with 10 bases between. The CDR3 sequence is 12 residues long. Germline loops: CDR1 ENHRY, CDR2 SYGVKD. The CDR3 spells CAISQDSYGYTF. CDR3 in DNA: TGTGCCATCAGCCAAGATAGTTATGGCTACACCTTC.

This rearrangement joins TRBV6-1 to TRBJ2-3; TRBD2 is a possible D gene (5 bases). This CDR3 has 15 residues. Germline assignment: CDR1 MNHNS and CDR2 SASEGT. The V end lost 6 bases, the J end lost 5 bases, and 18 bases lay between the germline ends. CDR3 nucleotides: TGTGCCAGCAGGAAAACGAGGGTTTTAGGAGATACGCAGTATTTT. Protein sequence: CASRKTRVLGDTQYF.

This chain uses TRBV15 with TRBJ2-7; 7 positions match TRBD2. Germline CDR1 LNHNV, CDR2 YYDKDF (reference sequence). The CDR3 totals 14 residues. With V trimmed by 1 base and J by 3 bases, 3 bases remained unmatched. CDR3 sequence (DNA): TGTGCCACCAGCAGAGGTAGGGAGGGCTACGAGCAGTACTTC. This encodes CATSRGREGYEQYF.

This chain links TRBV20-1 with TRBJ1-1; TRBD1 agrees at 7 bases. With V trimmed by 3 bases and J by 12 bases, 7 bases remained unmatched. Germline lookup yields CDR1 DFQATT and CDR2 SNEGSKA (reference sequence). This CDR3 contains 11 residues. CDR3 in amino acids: CSASRDSRTFF. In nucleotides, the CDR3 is TGCAGTGCTAGCCGGGACAGCCGTACTTTCTTT.

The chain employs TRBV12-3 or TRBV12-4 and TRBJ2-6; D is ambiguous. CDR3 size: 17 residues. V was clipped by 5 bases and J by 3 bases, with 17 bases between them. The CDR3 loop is CASSPLRATLGANVLTF. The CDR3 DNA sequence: TGTGCCAGCAGTCCTCTCAGAGCGACGCTTGGGGCCAACGTCCTGACTTTC.

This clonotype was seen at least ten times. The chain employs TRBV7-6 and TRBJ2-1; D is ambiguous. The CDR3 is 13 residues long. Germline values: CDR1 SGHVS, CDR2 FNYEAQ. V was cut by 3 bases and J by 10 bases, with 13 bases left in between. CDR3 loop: CASSLGRPAEQFF. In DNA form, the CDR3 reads TGTGCCAGCAGCTTGGGCCGGCCGGCAGAGCAGTTCTTC.

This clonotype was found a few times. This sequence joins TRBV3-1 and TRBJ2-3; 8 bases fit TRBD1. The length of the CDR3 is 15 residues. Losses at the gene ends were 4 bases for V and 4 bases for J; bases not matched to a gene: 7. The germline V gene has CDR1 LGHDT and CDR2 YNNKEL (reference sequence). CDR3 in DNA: TGTGCCAGCAGCCGCACAGGGGGACGTGCAGATACGCAGTATTTT. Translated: CASSRTGGRADTQYF.

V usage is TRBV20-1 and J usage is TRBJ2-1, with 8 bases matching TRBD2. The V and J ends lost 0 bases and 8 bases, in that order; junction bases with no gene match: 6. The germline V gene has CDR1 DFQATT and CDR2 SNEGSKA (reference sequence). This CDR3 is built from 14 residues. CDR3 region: CSAREPGGPYEQFF. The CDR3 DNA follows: TGCAGTGCTAGAGAACCGGGAGGGCCGTATGAGCAGTTCTTC.

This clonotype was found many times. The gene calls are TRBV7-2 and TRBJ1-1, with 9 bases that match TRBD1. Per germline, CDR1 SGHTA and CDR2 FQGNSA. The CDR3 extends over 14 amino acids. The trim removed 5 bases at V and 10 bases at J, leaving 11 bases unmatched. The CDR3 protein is CASSPGTGSGRAFF. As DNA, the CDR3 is TGTGCCAGCAGCCCGGGGACAGGGTCAGGAAGAGCTTTCTTT.

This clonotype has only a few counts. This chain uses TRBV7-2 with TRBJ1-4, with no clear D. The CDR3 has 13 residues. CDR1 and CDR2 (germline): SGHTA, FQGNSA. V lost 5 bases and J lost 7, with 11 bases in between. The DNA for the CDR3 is TGTGCCAGCAGCAACGGACTCCGTGAAAAACTGTTTTTT. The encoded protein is CASSNGLREKLFF.

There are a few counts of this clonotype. The CDR3 DNA is TGTGCCAGCAGCCGGAGCGGGGGGCCCCAAGAGACCCAGTACTTC. Translation: CASSRSGGPQETQYF. V and J are TRBV7-2 and TRBJ2-5; 9 nucleotides agree with TRBD2. The ends lost 5 bases at V and 1 base at J; junction bases unmatched: 5. The length of the CDR3 is 15 residues. The germline V gene has CDR1 SGHTA and CDR2 FQGNSA.

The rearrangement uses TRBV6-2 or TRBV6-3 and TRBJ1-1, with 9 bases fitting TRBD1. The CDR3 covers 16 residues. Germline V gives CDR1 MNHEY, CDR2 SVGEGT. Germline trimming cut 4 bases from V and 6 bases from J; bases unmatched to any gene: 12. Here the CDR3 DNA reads TGTGCCAGCAGTTGGCGATCCGGGGACAGGGTGGCTGAAGCTTTCTTT. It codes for CASSWRSGDRVAEAFF.

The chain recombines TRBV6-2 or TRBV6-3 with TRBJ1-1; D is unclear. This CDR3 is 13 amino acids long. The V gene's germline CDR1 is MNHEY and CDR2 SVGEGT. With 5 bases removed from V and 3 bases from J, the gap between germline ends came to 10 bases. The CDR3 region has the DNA TGTGCCAGCAGTCCCCGATCGGACACTGAAGCTTTCTTT. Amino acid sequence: CASSPRSDTEAFF.

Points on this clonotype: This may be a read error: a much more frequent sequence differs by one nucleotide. Written as DNA, the CDR3 is TGTGTCAGCAGGTACCCCGGTGTTGAGCAGTTCTTC. Its protein product is CVSRYPGVEQFF. The chain is built from TRBV12-3 or TRBV12-4 and TRBJ2-1; no clear D. The CDR3 totals 12 residues.

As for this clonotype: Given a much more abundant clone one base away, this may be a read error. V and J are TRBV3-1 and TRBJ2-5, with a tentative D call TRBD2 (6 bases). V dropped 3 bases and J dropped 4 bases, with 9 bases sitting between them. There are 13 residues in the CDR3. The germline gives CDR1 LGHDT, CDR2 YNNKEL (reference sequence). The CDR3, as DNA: TGTGCCAGCAGCCAGTACGGGAGAGAGACCCAGTACTTC. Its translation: CASSQYGRETQYF.